This T cell receptor (beta chain) was profiled in a study of blood T cell repertoires in COVID-19. Background on the study: The origin of the acute and convalescent COVID-19 samples was the United States, Italy and Spain. From T cells, B-cell-depleted T cells, or PBMCs came the material, which was cDNA or gDNA.

The CDR3 runs 18 residues. CDR1 is LGHNT and CDR2 is FRNRAP in the germline V gene. J gave up 6 bases and V 2 bases, and 17 bases lay outside the gene matches. As processed by the authors: Reference gene primer amplification gave nucleated cell count estimates. Profiling relied on immunoSEQ multiplex PCR, and the TCRdb table lists in-frame clones only, not all of them. The DNA was the basis for D and trimming; V, J and clone size are from that table. The table lists 200,000 to 300,000 clones, approximately 78% of them singletons. The TCR comes from a woman under 30 with acute or convalescent COVID-19. The chain joins TRBV12-5 to TRBJ2-3, with 7 bases fitting TRBD2. Sample: peripheral blood. CDR3: CASGLPAVSGRGVDTQYF. The CDR3 DNA reads as TGTGCTAGTGGTTTGCCTGCCGTTAGCGGTCGGGGGGTGGATACGCAGTATTTT.